Listed here is a single T cell receptor (beta chain). What it binds is unknown. The 5'RACE method, run with constant-segment primers, produced TCR alpha and TCR beta cDNA libraries (carrying sample barcodes and UMIs). TCRdb fed the 5' RACE reads into MiXCR, producing one record per CDR3 protein. Of roughly 250,000 distinct CDR3 sequences detected, about 15% appear once; the ten largest clones hold 3.5%. This record comes from a study of T-cell memory formation after mild COVID-19. Study summary: Largely, TCR clusters stayed within a single donor. Study-level points and caveats: The appearance of some responding clones in pre-infection memory suggested that cross-reactive memory joined. Balance between CD4 and CD8 was seen in clones contracting day 15 to 85, and a CD4+ lean was seen in later expanders.

This TCR came from a man between 18 and 35 years old who had mild COVID-19 (a few samples of this study predate the infection). Cell type and time point are not known. Sequencing input: PBMCs or a T cell subset sorted from them (not recorded which).

CDR3 protein: CASSYGSLNTEAFF. The CDR3 DNA sequence: TGTGCCAGCAGTTACGGCAGCTTGAACACTGAAGCTTTCTTT. The chain employs TRBV6-6 and TRBJ1-1; the D is unclear. The germline V gene has CDR1 MNHNY and CDR2 SVGAGI (reference sequence). The CDR3 contains 14 residues. The V gene lost 2 bases and the J gene lost 0 bases, with 7 bases spanning the gap.